Below, 30 T cell receptor beta chains from the same sample are listed, as sequenced in a study of shared clonotypes between healthy human individuals. The data were produced by immunoSEQ multiplex PCR, yet TCRdb's version contains in-frame clones alone and is incomplete. The repertoire includes 2 million to 2.5 million clones, 95% of them detected once, and about 0.13% sits in the top ten. Specimen: naive CD4+ T cells sorted from blood. The subset was: CD45RA+ positively selected. The source of these receptors is a man younger than 35 in good health.

Remarks on this clone: The sample contains more than one DNA sequence encoding this CDR3. The chain employs TRBV30 and TRBJ1-1; D possibly corresponds to TRBD1 (5 bases). V lost 2 bases and J 1 base, leaving 8 bases between the germline ends. The CDR3 contains 13 residues. Per germline, CDR1 GTSNPN and CDR2 SVGIG (reference sequence). CDR3 in DNA: TGTGCCTGGAGTCCAGACAGGAACACTGAAGCTTTCTTT. Its translation: CAWSPDRNTEAFF.

To note about this clone: An end of the junction differs from the germline gene, which may be a read error. In nucleotides, the CDR3 is TGTGCTAGCAGCCCGCGACTTTTGAACACCGGGGAGCTGTTTTTT. Its translation is CASSPRLLNTGELFF. V gene TRBV7-7 combines with J gene TRBJ2-2; D is undetermined. This CDR3 has 15 residues. Germline loops: CDR1 SSHAT, CDR2 FNYEAQ (reference sequence).

V gene TRBV19 combines with J gene TRBJ2-7, with D possibly being TRBD1 (5 bases). Trimming pared 4 bases from V and 2 bases from J, leaving 9 bases between. CDR1 is LNHDA and CDR2 is SQIVND in the germline V gene (reference sequence). The CDR3 extends over 13 amino acids. The CDR3 sequence is CASSRGSTYEQYF. The CDR3 DNA follows: TGTGCCAGTAGTAGGGGCAGTACCTACGAGCAGTACTTC.

This clone was picked up one time. Other DNA sequences in this sample translate to the same CDR3. The chain recombines TRBV25-1 with TRBJ1-1; D is ambiguous. Germline lookup yields CDR1 MGHDK and CDR2 SYGVNS. The V gene lost 3 bases and the J gene lost 1 base, with 3 bases spanning the gap. CDR3 length: 12 residues. Here the CDR3 reads CASSDRNTEAFF. The DNA for the CDR3 is TGTGCCAGCAGTGACAGGAACACTGAAGCTTTCTTT.

The V call is TRBV6-6, the J call TRBJ1-6; tentative D call: TRBD1 (5 bases). This CDR3 is 14 amino acids long. Germline V gene data show CDR1 as MNHNY and CDR2 as SVGAGI (reference sequence). V dropped 10 bases and J dropped 7 bases, with 17 bases sitting between them. The CDR3 is CATGLGVRNSPLHF. The CDR3 nucleotides are TGTGCCACAGGACTAGGGGTGCGCAATTCACCCCTCCACTTT.

The genes are TRBV21-1 and TRBJ1-5; TRBD1, the table's D call, was not compared with the DNA. TRBV21-1 is marked as a pseudogene. The CDR3 length is 16 residues. The CDR3 spells CASSITGTGRNQPQHF. In nucleotides, the CDR3 is TGTGCCAGCAGCATTACCGGGACAGGGCGCAATCAGCCCCAGCATTTT.

Note on this clone: One end of the junction does not line up with germline, which may come from a read error. The J gene is TRBJ2-5, the V gene TRBV6-6; D might be TRBD1 or TRBD2, each matching 5 bases. Germline V CDR1 and CDR2: MNHNY, SVGAGI (reference sequence). There are 15 residues in the CDR3. The CDR3 is CASSTGTAVQGTQYF. Here the CDR3 DNA reads TGTGCCAGCAGTACCGGGACCGCAGTTCAAGGGACCCAGTACTTC.

The chain employs TRBV9 and TRBJ2-7, with D perhaps TRBD1 (6 bases). The CDR3 spans 14 residues. V was pared by 3 bases and J by 4 bases, with 14 bases between. CDR1 is SGDLS and CDR2 is YYNGEE in the germline V gene. The CDR3 nucleotides read TGTGCCAGCAGCGCCGGACAGTCTGTGTACGAGCAGTACTTC. Its translation: CASSAGQSVYEQYF. Using reference TRBV9 and TRBJ2-7 for the parts outside the CDR3, the full variable domain is DSGVTQTPKHLITATGQRVTLRCSPRSGDLSVYWYQQSLDQGLQFLIQYYNGEERAKGNILERFSAQQFPDLHSELNLSSLELGDSALYFCASSAGQSVYEQYFGPGTRLTVT.

The V and J genes are TRBV15 and TRBJ2-1; the match to TRBD1 covers 8 bases. The J segment lost 2 bases and the V segment lost 5 bases, leaving 5 bases of the junction unmatched. CDR1 LNHNV and CDR2 YYDKDF come from the germline V gene (reference sequence). The CDR3 has 15 residues. The chain's CDR3 is CATSVDRGPYNEQFF. The CDR3 DNA follows: TGTGCCACCAGCGTTGACAGGGGCCCCTACAATGAGCAGTTCTTC.

This rearrangement joins TRBV28 to TRBJ1-2; no clear D. The CDR3 spans 13 residues. Per germline, CDR1 MDHEN and CDR2 SYDVKM. The V end was cut by 5 bases, the J end by 6 bases, with 13 bases between. CDR3 nucleotides: TGTGCCAGCAGTAACCGGGCCCTCCATGGCTACACCTTC. It is translated as CASSNRALHGYTF.

J is TRBJ1-5 and V is TRBV21-1. TRBV21-1 is a recognized pseudogene. CDR3 length: 13 amino acids. The CDR3 is CASSNEGNQPQHF. CDR3 DNA: TGTGCCAGCAGCAACGAGGGGAATCAGCCCCAGCATTTT.

The V and J genes are TRBV7-9 and TRBJ1-4; D might be TRBD1 (5 bases). V was trimmed by 1 base and J by 3 bases, leaving 9 bases between them. The CDR3 runs 15 residues. Germline V gives CDR1 SEHNR, CDR2 FQNEAQ (reference sequence). The CDR3 region is CASSLELGANEKLFF. The DNA of the CDR3 is TGTGCCAGCAGCTTAGAACTGGGGGCTAATGAAAAACTGTTTTTT.

Of note for this clone: This same CDR3 is encoded by further DNA sequences in the sample. The CDR3 DNA follows: TGTGCCAGCAGCTTAGAGGGCCGGAACACTGAAGCTTTCTTT. Amino acid sequence: CASSLEGRNTEAFF. The gene calls are TRBV11-2 and TRBJ1-1; unclear D gene. Germline V gene data show CDR1 as SGHAT and CDR2 as FQNNGV. V shed 0 bases and J shed 1 base, with 6 bases lying between them. This CDR3 has 14 residues.

This rearrangement joins TRBV5-1 to TRBJ1-2; 9 nucleotides align to TRBD1. The V gene's germline CDR1 is SGHRS and CDR2 YFSETQ. The CDR3 spans 14 residues. The junction had 8 bases not matched to a gene; V was cut back by 3 bases and J by 8 bases. The CDR3 loop reads CASSSGGTGNGYTF. The CDR3 nucleotides are TGCGCCAGCAGCTCCGGAGGGACAGGGAACGGCTACACCTTC.

The rearrangement links TRBV5-4 to TRBJ2-2, with D perhaps TRBD1 or TRBD2 (5 bases each). V was clipped by 0 bases and J by 5 bases, with 11 bases between them. The germline CDR1 and CDR2 sequences are SGHNT and YYREEE (reference sequence). This CDR3 comprises 15 residues. The CDR3 loop reads CASSLGGVETGELFF. The CDR3 nucleotides are TGTGCCAGCAGCTTGGGAGGGGTTGAAACCGGGGAGCTGTTTTTT.

The chain is built from TRBV19 and TRBJ1-1; D remains unclear. CDR1 is LNHDA, CDR2 SQIVND, per germline (reference sequence). The V gene lost 1 base and the J gene lost 1 base, with 7 bases spanning the gap. CDR3 length: 14 amino acids. In DNA, the CDR3 is TGTGCCAGTAGTATAGCCCCAAGGAACACTGAAGCTTTCTTT. This gives the protein CASSIAPRNTEAFF. The full variable domain, completed using reference TRBV19 and TRBJ1-1, is DGGITQSPKYLFRKEGQNVTLSCEQNLNHDAMYWYRQDPGQGLRLIYYSQIVNDFQKGDIAEGYSVSREKKESFPLTVTSAQKNPTAFYLCASSIAPRNTEAFFGQGTRLTVV.

The chain uses TRBV5-8 and TRBJ2-5; 13 bases are shared with TRBD2. CDR3 size: 16 residues. V shed 5 bases and J 3 bases; nucleotides not matched to a gene: 7. Germline V gene sequence: CDR1 SGHTS, CDR2 YDEGEE. The CDR3 protein is CASRSGLAGSKETQYF. In DNA form, the CDR3 reads TGTGCCAGCAGGTCGGGACTAGCGGGATCGAAAGAGACCCAGTACTTC.

This clone appeared once. The chain joins TRBV14 to TRBJ1-6; D might be TRBD1 (5 bases). The germline V gene has CDR1 SGHDN and CDR2 FVKESK. The CDR3 extends over 18 amino acids. V was trimmed by 0 bases and J by 0 bases, leaving 12 bases between them. This CDR3 reads CASSQDPGGSSYNSPLHF. CDR3 bases: TGTGCCAGCAGCCAAGATCCGGGGGGGAGCTCCTATAATTCACCCCTCCACTTT.

This chain joins TRBV7-9 and TRBJ2-2; D ambiguous. V lost 4 bases to trimming and J lost 3 bases, with 12 bases between them. Germline CDR1 and CDR2: SEHNR and FQNEAQ (reference sequence). The CDR3 covers 15 residues. The CDR3 reads CASSSHHEDTGELFF. CDR3 DNA: TGTGCCAGCAGCTCGCACCACGAGGACACCGGGGAGCTGTTTTTT.

The V call is TRBV7-9, the J call TRBJ1-4; 9 positions agree with TRBD1. Unmatched junction bases numbered 8, after V lost 6 bases and J lost 6 bases. Germline assignment: CDR1 SEHNR and CDR2 FQNEAQ (reference sequence). This CDR3 comprises 15 residues. CDR3 DNA sequence: TGTGCCAGCAGTATTTGGGACAGGGAGGATGAAAAACTGTTTTTT. This translates into CASSIWDREDEKLFF.

The CDR3: CASSYGSGEKLFF. The CDR3 DNA is TGCGCCAGCTCTTATGGGAGTGGTGAAAAACTGTTTTTT. The chain recombines TRBV5-1 with TRBJ1-4; D not certain. The CDR3 has 13 residues. Germline CDR1 and CDR2: SGHRS and YFSETQ. V dropped 7 bases and J dropped 7 bases, with 14 bases sitting between them.

This chain links TRBV15 with TRBJ1-2; the match to TRBD1 covers 7 bases. CDR1 LNHNV and CDR2 YYDKDF come from the germline V gene (reference sequence). This CDR3 is built from 14 residues. The ends lost 3 bases at V and 5 bases at J; junction bases unmatched: 6. CDR3 nucleotides: TGTGCCACCAGCAGCACAGGGGTTCCTTATGGCTACACCTTC. Amino acids: CATSSTGVPYGYTF.

The chain is built from TRBV10-3 and TRBJ2-3; 12 bases fit TRBD2. The CDR3 is made up of 15 amino acids. Germline CDR1 is ENHRY and CDR2 is SYGVKD. The V segment lost 9 bases and the J segment 2 bases; nucleotides outside the gene matches: 6. As DNA, the CDR3 is TGTGCCATTACTAGCGGGGGGCCGACCACAGATACGCAGTATTTT. Protein sequence: CAITSGGPTTDTQYF.

The rearrangement joins TRBV4-1 to TRBJ1-2, with D uncertain. CDR1 is MGHRA, CDR2 YSYEKL, per germline. The CDR3 totals 15 residues. Trimming pared 0 bases from V and 2 bases from J, leaving 10 bases between. CDR3 region: CASSQDQTANYGYTF. The CDR3 DNA reads TGCGCCAGCAGCCAAGATCAAACTGCAAACTATGGCTACACCTTC.

The chain combines TRBV18 with TRBJ2-7; no definite D call. The CDR3 sequence is 13 residues long. Germline V gene sequence: CDR1 KGHSH, CDR2 LQKENI. V was shortened by 2 bases and J by 1 base, with 6 bases between the two germline ends. The CDR3 protein is CASSPGESYEQYF. CDR3 DNA: TGTGCCAGCTCACCAGGCGAGTCCTACGAGCAGTACTTC.

This chain uses TRBV7-2 with TRBJ1-5; D call uncertain. This CDR3 comprises 14 residues. Trimming pared 1 base from V and 10 bases from J, leaving 14 bases between. CDR1 is SGHTA and CDR2 is FQGNSA in the germline V gene. CDR3 loop: CASSLEGLSGPQHF. CDR3 in DNA: TGTGCCAGCAGCTTAGAAGGGCTATCGGGTCCCCAGCATTTT.

The chain's CDR3 is CASSVIPAYNEQFF. DNA of the CDR3: TGTGCCAGCAGCGTAATCCCGGCCTACAATGAGCAGTTCTTC. This chain connects TRBV2 to TRBJ2-1, with D hard to call. The V and J ends lost 6 bases and 2 bases respectively, with 11 bases between them. The CDR3 spans 14 residues. Germline V gene lookup returns CDR1 SNHLY and CDR2 FYNNEI.

This chain joins TRBV29-1 and TRBJ2-1, with 8 bases identical to TRBD2. Germline lookup yields CDR1 SQVTM and CDR2 ANQGSEA. The CDR3 covers 15 residues. V shed 7 bases, J shed 6 bases, and the junction held 14 bases outside the gene matches. CDR3 DNA sequence: TGCAGCGCCGGCGGGGGGTTGAATTATTTCAATGAGCAGTTCTTC. It translates to CSAGGGLNYFNEQFF.

J is TRBJ2-1 and V is TRBV5-3; 8 bases agree with TRBD1. TRBV5-3 is labeled an ORF, and its function is uncertain. CDR3 length: 16 residues. V gave up 4 bases and J gave up 6 bases; unmatched junction bases: 12. CDR3 loop: CARSETGEESFNEQFF. The CDR3 coding sequence is TGTGCCAGAAGCGAGACAGGGGAGGAATCATTCAATGAGCAGTTCTTC.

The J gene is TRBJ1-2, the V gene TRBV9, with D maybe TRBD1 (6 bases). Trimming took 3 bases from V and 3 from J, leaving 18 bases between them. Germline V CDR1 and CDR2: SGDLS, YYNGEE. The CDR3 extends over 16 amino acids. The CDR3 nucleotides are TGTGCCAGCAGCGCCTCCGCCCGGGGGCAGGACTATGGCTACACCTTC. As protein: CASSASARGQDYGYTF.